This T cell receptor beta chain was captured by sequencing in a study of blood T cell repertoires in COVID-19. About the research overall: Specimens from acute and convalescent COVID-19 originated in the United States, Italy and Spain. Sample material is recorded as cDNA or gDNA derived from T cells, B-cell-depleted T cells, or PBMCs.

Enrolled during active infection, Seattle patients were then followed longitudinally. Study processing details: The assay estimated nucleated cells by amplifying reference gene primers. Using immunoSEQ multiplex PCR, the repertoire was profiled, and TCRdb retains in-frame clones only, with some absent. D and trimming come from the DNA, and the V and J calls and clone size come from that table. The table shows 100,000 to 150,000 clones, with around 74% occurring only once. The CDR3 is 15 residues long. The germline CDR1 and CDR2 sequences are MGHRA and YSYEKL. Trimming removed 1 base from V and 2 bases from J, with 11 bases in between.

The rearrangement links TRBV4-1 to TRBJ1-1; D is unclear. This TCR was recovered from an elderly man with COVID-19, enrolled during active disease. Sequenced material: peripheral blood. CDR3 in DNA: TGCGCCAGCAGCCAAGTAGGACCGGGAAACACTGAAGCTTTCTTT. This gives the protein CASSQVGPGNTEAFF.